This T cell receptor beta chain emerged from a study of blood T cell repertoires in COVID-19. Across the whole study: The United States, Italy and Spain supplied acute and convalescent COVID-19 samples. The cDNA or gDNA used as material had been derived from T cells, B-cell-depleted T cells, or PBMCs.

In the original processing: Amplifying reference gene primers gave estimates of nucleated cell counts. Sequencing used immunoSEQ multiplex PCR; TCRdb keeps in-frame clones, though not all of them. From that table come the V and J calls and clone size; the DNA was used to work out D and trimming. Seen here are around 240,000 clones, 86% observed once, and the top ten hold just over 3%. This clone has more than one count but fewer than ten. This receptor was obtained from a woman aged 25-40 years who had recovered from COVID-19. What was sequenced was peripheral blood.

The CDR3 region is CASSLPRGNSNQPQHF. The CDR3, as DNA: TGTGCCAGCAGTTTACCTAGAGGAAATAGCAATCAGCCCCAGCATTTT. The chain is built from TRBV6-6 and TRBJ1-5, with D unclear. Trimming stripped 4 bases from V and 0 bases from J, with 13 bases between. The germline CDR1 and CDR2 sequences are MNHNY and SVGAGI (reference sequence). The length of the CDR3 is 16 residues.